This T cell receptor (beta chain) appears in the sequencing data of a study of molecular identifiers for immune sequencing clone quantification. Overall study context: Split five ways in replicates, RNA from roughly 20,000 or 100,000 naive CD8 cells had four portions sequenced.

Worth noting for this clonotype: The antigen is undetermined. It may be a read error: a sequence one base away is much more abundant.

General study points: About a million naive cells reportedly did not prevent detection of spiked Jurkat TCR RNA from one cell.

The CDR3 runs 12 residues. Germline V lookup: CDR1 DFQATT, CDR2 SNEGSKA (reference sequence). The V end lost 2 bases, the J end lost 0 bases, and 3 bases lay between the germline ends. The authors sorted naive CD8 T cells as CD8+CD4-CCR7+CD45RA+. TCRdb ran MiXCR on the PCR reads and lists one entry per CDR3 protein. The data contain approximately 500,000 distinct CDR3 sequences, about 22% of them seen just once; the ten biggest clones take up about 0.78%. The receptor comes from a human donor in good health. Some libraries in this study had Jurkat cell RNA spiked in. The sample was naive CD8+ T cells from blood, with Jurkat cell RNA spiked in. The sample's subset: FACS-sorted CD8+CD4-CCR7+CD45RA+ naive T cells. The chain carries TRBV20-1 and TRBJ2-3; D ambiguous. The CDR3 loop reads CSARMSTDTQYF. CDR3 coding DNA: TGCAGTGCTAGAATGAGCACAGATACGCAGTATTTT.